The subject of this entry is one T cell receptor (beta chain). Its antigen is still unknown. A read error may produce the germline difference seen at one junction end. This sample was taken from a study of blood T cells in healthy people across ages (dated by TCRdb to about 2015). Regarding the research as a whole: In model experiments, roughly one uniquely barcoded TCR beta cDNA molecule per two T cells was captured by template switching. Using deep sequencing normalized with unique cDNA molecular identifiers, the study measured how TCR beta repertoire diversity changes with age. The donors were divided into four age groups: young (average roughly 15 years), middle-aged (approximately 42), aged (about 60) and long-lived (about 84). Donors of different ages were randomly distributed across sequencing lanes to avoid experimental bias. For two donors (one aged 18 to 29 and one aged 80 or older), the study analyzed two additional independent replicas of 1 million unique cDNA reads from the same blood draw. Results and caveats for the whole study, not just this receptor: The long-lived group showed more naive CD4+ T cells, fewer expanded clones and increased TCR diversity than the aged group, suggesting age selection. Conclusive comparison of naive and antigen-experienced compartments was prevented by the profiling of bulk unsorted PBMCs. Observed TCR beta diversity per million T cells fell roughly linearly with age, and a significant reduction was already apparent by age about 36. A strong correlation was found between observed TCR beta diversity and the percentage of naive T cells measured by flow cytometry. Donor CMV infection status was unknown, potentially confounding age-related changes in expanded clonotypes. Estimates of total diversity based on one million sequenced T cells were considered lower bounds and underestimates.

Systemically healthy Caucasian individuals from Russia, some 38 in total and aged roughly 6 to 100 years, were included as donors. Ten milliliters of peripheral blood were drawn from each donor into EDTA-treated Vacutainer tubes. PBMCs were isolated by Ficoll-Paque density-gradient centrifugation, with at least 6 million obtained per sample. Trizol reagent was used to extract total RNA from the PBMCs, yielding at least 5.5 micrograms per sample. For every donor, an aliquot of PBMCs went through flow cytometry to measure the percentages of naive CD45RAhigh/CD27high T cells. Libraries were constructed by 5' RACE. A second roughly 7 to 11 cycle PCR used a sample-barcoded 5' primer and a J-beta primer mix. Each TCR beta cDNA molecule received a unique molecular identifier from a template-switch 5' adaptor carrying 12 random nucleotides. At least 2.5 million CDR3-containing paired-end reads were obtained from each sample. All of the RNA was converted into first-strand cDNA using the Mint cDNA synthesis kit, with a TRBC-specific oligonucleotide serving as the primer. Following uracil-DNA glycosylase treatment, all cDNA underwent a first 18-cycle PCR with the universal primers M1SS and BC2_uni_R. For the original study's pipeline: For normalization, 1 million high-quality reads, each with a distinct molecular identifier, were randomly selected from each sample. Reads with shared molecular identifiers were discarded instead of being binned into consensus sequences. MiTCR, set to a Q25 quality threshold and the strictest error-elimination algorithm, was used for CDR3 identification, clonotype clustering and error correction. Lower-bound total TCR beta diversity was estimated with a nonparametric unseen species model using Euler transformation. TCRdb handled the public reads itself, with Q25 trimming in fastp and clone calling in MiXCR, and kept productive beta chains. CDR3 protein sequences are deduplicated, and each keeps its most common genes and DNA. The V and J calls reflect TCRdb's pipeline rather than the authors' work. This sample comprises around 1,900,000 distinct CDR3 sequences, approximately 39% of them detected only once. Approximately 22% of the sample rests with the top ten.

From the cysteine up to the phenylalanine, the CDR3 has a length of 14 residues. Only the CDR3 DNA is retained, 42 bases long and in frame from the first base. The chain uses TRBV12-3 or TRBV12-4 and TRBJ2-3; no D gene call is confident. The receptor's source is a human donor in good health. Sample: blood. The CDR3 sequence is CANSLGARTDTQYF. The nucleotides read TGTGCCAACAGTTTAGGAGCCCGCACAGATACGCAGTATTTT.